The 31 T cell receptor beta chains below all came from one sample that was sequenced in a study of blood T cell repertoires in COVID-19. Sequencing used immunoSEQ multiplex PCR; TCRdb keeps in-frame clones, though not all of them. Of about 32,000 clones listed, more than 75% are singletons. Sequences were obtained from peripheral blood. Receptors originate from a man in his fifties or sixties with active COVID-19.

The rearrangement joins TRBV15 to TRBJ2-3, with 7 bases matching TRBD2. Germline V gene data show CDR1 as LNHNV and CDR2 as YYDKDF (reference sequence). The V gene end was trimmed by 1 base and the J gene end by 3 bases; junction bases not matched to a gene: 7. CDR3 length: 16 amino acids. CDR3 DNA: TGTGCCACCAGCAGAGGCAGCGGGGCATTGACAGATACGCAGTATTTT. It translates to CATSRGSGALTDTQYF. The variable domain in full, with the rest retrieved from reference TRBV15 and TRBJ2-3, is DAMVIQNPRYQVTQFGKPVTLSCSQTLNHNVMYWYQQKSSQAPKLLFHYYDKDFNNEADTPDNFQSRRPNTSFCFLDIRSPGLGDTAMYLCATSRGSGALTDTQYFGPGTRLTVL.

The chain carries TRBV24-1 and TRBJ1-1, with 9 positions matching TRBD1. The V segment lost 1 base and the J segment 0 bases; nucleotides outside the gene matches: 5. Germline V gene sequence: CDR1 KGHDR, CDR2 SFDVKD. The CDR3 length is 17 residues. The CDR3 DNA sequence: TGTGCCACCAGTGATTTTCCGGGACAGGGTTTGAACACTGAAGCTTTCTTT. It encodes CATSDFPGQGLNTEAFF.

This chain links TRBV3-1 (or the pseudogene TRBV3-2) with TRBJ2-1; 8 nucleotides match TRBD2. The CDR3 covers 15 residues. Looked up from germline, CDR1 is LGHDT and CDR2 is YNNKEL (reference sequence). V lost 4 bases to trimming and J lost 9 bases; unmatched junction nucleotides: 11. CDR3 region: CASSPSSGWGIEQFF. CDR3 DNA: TGTGCCAGCAGCCCCTCTAGCGGGTGGGGGATTGAGCAGTTCTTC.

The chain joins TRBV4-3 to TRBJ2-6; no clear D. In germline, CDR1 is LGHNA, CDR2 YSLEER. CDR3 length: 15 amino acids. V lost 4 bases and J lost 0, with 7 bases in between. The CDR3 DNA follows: TGCGCCAGCAGCCGGCGGTCCTCTGGGGCCAACGTCCTGACTTTC. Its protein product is CASSRRSSGANVLTF.

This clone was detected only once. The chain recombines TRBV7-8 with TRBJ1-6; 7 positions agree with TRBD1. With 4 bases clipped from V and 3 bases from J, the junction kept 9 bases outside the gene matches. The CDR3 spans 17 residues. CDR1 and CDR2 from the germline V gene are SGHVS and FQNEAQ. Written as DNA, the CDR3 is TGTGCCAGCAGCTCCGAAACAGGGGAGAACTATAATTCACCCCTCCACTTT. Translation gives CASSSETGENYNSPLHF.

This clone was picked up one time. The CDR3 DNA sequence: TGTGCCAGCAGTCCCAGGCGGGGGGGAACAGATACGCAGTATTTT. It yields the protein CASSPRRGGTDTQYF. The chain joins TRBV6-5 to TRBJ2-3; TRBD2 aligns across 9 bases. This CDR3 region has 15 residues. The germline CDR1 and CDR2 sequences are MNHEY and SVGAGI. Trimming at V came to 5 bases and at J to 3 bases, leaving 6 bases not matched to a gene.

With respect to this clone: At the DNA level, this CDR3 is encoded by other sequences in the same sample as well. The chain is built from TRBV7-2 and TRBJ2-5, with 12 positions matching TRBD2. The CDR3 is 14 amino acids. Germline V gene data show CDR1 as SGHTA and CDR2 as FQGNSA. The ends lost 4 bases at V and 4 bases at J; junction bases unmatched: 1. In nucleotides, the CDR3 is TGTGCCAGCAGCTCGGGACTAGCGGGAGAGACCCAGTACTTC. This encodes CASSSGLAGETQYF.

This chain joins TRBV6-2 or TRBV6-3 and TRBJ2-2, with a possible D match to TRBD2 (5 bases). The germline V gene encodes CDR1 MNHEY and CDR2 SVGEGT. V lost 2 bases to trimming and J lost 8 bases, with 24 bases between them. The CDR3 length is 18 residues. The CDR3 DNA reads TGTGCCAGCAGTTACGACCTTAAGCTGCCTGGAGGAGCGGGGGAGCTGTTTTTT. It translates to CASSYDLKLPGGAGELFF.

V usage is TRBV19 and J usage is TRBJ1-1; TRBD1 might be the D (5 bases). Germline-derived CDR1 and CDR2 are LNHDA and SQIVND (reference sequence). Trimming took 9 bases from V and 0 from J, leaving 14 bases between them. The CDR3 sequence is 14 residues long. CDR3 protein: CASLDWTMNTEAFF. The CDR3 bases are TGTGCCAGCCTGGATTGGACAATGAACACTGAAGCTTTCTTT.

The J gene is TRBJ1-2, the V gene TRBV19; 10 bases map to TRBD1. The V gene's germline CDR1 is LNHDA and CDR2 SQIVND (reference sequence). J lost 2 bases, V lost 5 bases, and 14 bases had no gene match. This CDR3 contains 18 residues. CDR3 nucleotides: TGTGCCAGTAGTCCCACCCGGACAGGGGGAAATACCAACTATGGCTACACCTTC. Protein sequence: CASSPTRTGGNTNYGYTF.

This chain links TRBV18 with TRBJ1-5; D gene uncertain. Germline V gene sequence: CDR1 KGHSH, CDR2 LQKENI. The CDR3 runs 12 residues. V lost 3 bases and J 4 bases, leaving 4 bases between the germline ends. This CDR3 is CASSPSNQPQHF. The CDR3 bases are TGTGCCAGCTCACCTTCAAATCAGCCCCAGCATTTT.

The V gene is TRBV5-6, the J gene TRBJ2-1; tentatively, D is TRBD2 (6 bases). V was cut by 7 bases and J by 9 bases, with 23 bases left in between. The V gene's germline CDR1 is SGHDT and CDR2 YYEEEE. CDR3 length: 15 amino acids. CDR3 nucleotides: TGTGCCAGCGGACCCCGGGACTGGGGTTTCGGTGAGCAGTTCTTC. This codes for CASGPRDWGFGEQFF.

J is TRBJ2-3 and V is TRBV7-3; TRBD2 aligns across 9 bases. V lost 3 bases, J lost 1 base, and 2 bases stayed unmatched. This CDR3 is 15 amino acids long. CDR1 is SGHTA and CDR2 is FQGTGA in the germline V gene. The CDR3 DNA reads TGTGCCAGCAGCTTGGAGCGGGGGGGCACAGATACGCAGTATTTT. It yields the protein CASSLERGGTDTQYF.

In DNA, the CDR3 is TGTGCCAGCAGCTTAGGAAGTCCAGGTTCGAATTCACCCCTCCACTTT. It is translated as CASSLGSPGSNSPLHF. V is TRBV7-2 and J is TRBJ1-6; D uncertain. Germline loops: CDR1 SGHTA, CDR2 FQGNSA. CDR3 length equals 16 residues. Trimming removed 1 base at V and 7 bases at J, with 14 bases between.

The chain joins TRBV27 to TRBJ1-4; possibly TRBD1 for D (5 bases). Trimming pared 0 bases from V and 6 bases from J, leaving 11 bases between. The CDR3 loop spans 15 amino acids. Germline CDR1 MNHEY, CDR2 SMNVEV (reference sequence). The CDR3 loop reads CASSLSAGIYEKLFF. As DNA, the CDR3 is TGTGCCAGCAGTTTATCGGCAGGGATTTATGAAAAACTGTTTTTT.

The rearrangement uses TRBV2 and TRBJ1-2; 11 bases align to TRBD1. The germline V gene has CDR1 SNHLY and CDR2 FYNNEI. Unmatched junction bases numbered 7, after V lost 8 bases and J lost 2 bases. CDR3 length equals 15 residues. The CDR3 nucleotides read TGTGCCAGCTCAGTGGGACAGGGGGGAAACTATGGCTACACCTTC. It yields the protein CASSVGQGGNYGYTF.

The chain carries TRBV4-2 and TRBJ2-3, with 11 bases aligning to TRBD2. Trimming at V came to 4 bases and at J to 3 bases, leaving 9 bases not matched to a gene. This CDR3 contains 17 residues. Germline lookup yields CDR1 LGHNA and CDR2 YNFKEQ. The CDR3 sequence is CASSPRFSGGGTDTQYF. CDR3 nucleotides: TGTGCCAGCAGCCCACGTTTTAGCGGGGGGGGGACAGATACGCAGTATTTT.

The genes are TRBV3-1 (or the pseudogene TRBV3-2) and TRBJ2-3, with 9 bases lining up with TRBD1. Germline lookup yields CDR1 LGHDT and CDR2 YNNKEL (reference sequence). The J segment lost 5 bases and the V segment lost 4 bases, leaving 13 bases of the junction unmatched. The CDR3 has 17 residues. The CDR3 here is CASSRSPRDRAGDTQYF. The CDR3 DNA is TGTGCCAGCAGCCGGAGCCCTCGGGACAGGGCCGGAGATACGCAGTATTTT.

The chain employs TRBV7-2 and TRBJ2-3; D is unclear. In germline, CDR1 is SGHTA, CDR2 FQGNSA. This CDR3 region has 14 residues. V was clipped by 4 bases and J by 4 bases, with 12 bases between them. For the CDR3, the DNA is TGTGCCAGCAGCTCTTGGGCGTTCGCAGATACGCAGTATTTT. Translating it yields CASSSWAFADTQYF.

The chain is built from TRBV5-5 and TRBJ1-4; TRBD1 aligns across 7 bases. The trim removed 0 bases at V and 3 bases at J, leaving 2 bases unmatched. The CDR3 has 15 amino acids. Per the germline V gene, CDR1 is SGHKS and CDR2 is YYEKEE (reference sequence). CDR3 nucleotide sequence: TGTGCCAGCAGCTTGGCGACAGGGCCTAATGAAAAACTGTTTTTT. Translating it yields CASSLATGPNEKLFF.

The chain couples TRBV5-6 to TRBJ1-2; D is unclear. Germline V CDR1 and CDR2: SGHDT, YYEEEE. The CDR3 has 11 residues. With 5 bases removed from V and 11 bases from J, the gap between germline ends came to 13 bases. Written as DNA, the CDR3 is TGTGCCAGCAGGAGGGAAGTAGAGTACACCTTC. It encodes CASRREVEYTF.

The CDR3 bases are TGTGCCAGCAGTAGCGGGGAGAAAGAGACCCAGTACTTC. Residues: CASSSGEKETQYF. The V call is TRBV12-3 or TRBV12-4, the J call TRBJ2-5; 7 bases match TRBD2. The trim removed 5 bases at V and 3 bases at J, leaving 3 bases unmatched. The CDR3 has 13 amino acids.

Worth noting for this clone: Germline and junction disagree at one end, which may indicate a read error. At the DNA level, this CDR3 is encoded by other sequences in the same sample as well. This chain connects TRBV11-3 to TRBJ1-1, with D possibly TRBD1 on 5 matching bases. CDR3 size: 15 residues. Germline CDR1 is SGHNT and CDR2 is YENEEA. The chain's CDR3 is CASSLDRQPNTEAFF. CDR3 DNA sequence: TGTGCCAGCAGCTTAGATCGACAGCCGAACACTGAAGCTTTTTTT.

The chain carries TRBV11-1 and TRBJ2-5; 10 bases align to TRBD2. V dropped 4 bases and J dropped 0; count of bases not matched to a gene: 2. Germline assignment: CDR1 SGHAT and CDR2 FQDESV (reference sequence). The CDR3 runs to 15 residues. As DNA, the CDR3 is TGTGCCAGCAGCTCTAGCGGGGGTTACCAAGAGACCCAGTACTTC. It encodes CASSSSGGYQETQYF.

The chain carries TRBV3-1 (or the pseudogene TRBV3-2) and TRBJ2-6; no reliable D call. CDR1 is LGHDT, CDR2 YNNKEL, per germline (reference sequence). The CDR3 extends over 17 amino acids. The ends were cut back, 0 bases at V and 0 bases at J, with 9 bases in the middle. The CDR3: CASSQDLGYSGANVLTF. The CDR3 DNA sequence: TGTGCCAGCAGCCAAGATCTAGGCTACTCTGGGGCCAACGTCCTGACTTTC.

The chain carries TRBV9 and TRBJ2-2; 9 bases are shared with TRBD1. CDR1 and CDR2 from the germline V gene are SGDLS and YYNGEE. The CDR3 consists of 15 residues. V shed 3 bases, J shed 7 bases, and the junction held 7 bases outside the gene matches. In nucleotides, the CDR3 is TGTGCCAGCAGCGCTCAGACAGGGGGAAACGGGGAGCTGTTTTTT. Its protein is CASSAQTGGNGELFF.

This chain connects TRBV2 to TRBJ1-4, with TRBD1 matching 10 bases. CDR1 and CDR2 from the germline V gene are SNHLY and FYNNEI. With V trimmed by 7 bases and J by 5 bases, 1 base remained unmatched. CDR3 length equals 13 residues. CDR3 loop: CASKGQGNEKLFF. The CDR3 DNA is TGTGCCAGCAAGGGACAGGGGAATGAAAAACTGTTTTTT. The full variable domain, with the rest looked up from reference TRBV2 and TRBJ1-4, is EPEVTQTPSHQVTQMGQEVILRCVPISNHLYFYWYRQILGQKVEFLVSFYNNEISEKSEIFDDQFSVERPDGSNFTLKIRSTKLEDSAMYFCASKGQGNEKLFFGSGTQLSVL.

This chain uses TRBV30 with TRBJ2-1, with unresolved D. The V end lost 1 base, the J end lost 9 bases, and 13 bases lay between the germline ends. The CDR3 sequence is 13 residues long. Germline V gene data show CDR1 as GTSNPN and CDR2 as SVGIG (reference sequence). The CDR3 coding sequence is TGTGCCTGGAGTGCAACCGTGACGGGTGAGCAGTTCTTC. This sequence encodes CAWSATVTGEQFF.

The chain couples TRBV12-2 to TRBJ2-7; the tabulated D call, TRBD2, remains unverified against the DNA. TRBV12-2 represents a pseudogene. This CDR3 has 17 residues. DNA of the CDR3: TGTGCAAGTCGCTTAAGTGGCGGGAGGACTAGCTCCTACGAGCAGTACTTC. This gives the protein CASRLSGGRTSSYEQYF.

The CDR3 spells CASSQEYRAWETQYF. CDR3 bases: TGCGCCAGCAGCCAAGAGTACAGGGCTTGGGAGACCCAGTACTTC. The V call is TRBV4-3, the J call TRBJ2-5, with D perhaps TRBD1 (6 bases). The CDR3 sequence is 15 residues long. Trimming removed 0 bases at V and 5 bases at J, with 13 bases between. In germline, CDR1 is LGHNA, CDR2 YSLEER.

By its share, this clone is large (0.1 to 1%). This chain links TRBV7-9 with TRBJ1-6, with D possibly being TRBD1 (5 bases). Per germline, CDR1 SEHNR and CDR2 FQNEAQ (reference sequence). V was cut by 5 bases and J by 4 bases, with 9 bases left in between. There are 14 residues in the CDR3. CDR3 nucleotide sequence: TGTGCCAGCAGCCCCCAGGGTTATAATTCACCCCTCCACTTT. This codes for CASSPQGYNSPLHF. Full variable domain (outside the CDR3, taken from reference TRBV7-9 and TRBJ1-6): DTGVSQNPRHKITKRGQNVTFRCDPISEHNRLYWYRQTLGQGPEFLTYFQNEAQLEKSRLLSDRFSAERPKGSFSTLEIQRTEQGDSAMYLCASSPQGYNSPLHFGNGTRLTVT.